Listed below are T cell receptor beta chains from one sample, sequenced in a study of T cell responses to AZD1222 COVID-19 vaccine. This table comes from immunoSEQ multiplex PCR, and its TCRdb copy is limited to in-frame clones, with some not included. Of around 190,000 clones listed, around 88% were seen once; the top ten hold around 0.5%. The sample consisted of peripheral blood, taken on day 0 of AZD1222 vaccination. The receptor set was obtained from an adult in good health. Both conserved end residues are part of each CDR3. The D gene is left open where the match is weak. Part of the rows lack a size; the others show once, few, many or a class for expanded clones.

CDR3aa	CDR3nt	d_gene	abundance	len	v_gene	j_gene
CAWSQSLPDTGSPLHF	TGTGCCTGGAGTCAATCCCTCCCGGACACGGGTTCACCCCTCCACTTT	.	.	16	TRBV30	TRBJ1-6
CASSSLQGRDYEQYF	TGTGCCAGCAGCTCCCTACAGGGGCGTGACTACGAGCAGTACTTC	TRBD1	.	15	TRBV7-9	TRBJ2-7
CASSLALAGTVYEQYF	TGCGCCAGCAGCTTGGCCTTGGCAGGGACTGTTTACGAGCAGTACTTC	.	.	16	TRBV5-1	TRBJ2-7
CATSRERSQGAQTEAFF	TGTGCCACCAGCAGAGAAAGGTCCCAGGGGGCGCAGACTGAAGCTTTCTTT	TRBD1	once	17	TRBV15	TRBJ1-1
CASSYRGPYEQYF	TGTGCCAGCAGTTATAGAGGCCCCTACGAGCAGTACTTC	.	once	13	TRBV6-5	TRBJ2-7
CASSLPNRDYYEQYF	TGTGCCAGCAGTTTACCTAACCGGGACTACTACGAGCAGTACTTC	TRBD2	.	15	TRBV28	TRBJ2-7
CASSLGEREGWETQYF	TGCGCCAGCAGCTTGGGAGAGCGGGAGGGCTGGGAGACCCAGTACTTC	TRBD2	.	16	TRBV5-1	TRBJ2-5
CASSQPLAGQGNEQFF	TGTGCCAGCAGCCAACCCCTGGCAGGTCAAGGGAATGAGCAGTTCTTC	.	.	16	TRBV14	TRBJ2-1
CASSSLTWTDGYTF	TGTGCCAGCAGCTCCCTCACCTGGACAGACGGCTACACCTTC	.	.	14	TRBV5-6	TRBJ1-2
CASSPFGNEQFF	TGTGCCAGCAGCCCGTTCGGAAATGAGCAGTTCTTC	.	.	12	TRBV3-1/TRBV3-2	TRBJ2-1
CASNPREWGEQFF	TGTGCCAGCAACCCGCGGGAGTGGGGGGAGCAGTTCTTC	TRBD2	.	13	TRBV6-6	TRBJ2-1
CASRIDSSPYEQYF	TGCGCCAGCAGGATAGACAGTTCCCCCTACGAGCAGTACTTC	.	.	14	TRBV5-1	TRBJ2-7
CASLLDTHNEQFF	TGTGCCAGTCTGCTAGATACACACAATGAGCAGTTCTTC	.	.	13	TRBV7-9	TRBJ2-1
CSVGGAGELFF	TGCAGCGTTGGGGGGGCCGGGGAGCTGTTTTTT	.	.	11	TRBV29-1	TRBJ2-2
CASKSGNQPQHF	TGTGCCAGCAAATCGGGCAATCAGCCCCAGCATTTT	.	.	12	TRBV27	TRBJ1-5
CASSPGKGAGYGYTF	TGTGCCAGCAGCCCGGGGAAGGGGGCCGGCTATGGCTACACCTTC	TRBD1	.	15	TRBV7-3	TRBJ1-2
CASSSPLSYEQYF	TGTGCCAGCAGTTCCCCCCTCTCCTACGAGCAGTACTTC	.	.	13	TRBV27	TRBJ2-7